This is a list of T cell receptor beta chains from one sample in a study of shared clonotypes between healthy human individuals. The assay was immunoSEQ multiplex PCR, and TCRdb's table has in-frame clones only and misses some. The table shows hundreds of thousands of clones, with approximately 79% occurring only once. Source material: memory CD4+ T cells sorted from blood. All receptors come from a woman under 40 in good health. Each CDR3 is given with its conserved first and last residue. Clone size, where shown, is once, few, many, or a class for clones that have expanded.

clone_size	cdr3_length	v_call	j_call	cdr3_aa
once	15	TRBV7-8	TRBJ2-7	CASKAMGTGLVEQYF
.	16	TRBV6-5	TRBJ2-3	CASSFGLAGSPDTQYF
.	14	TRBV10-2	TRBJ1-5	CASSESVFGQPQHF
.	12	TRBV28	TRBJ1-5	CASSPINQPQHF
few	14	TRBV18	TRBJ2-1	CASSPGVGSDEQFF
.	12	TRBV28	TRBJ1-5	CASREGGQPQHF
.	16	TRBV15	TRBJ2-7	CATSRVGPGGSYEQYF
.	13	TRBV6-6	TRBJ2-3	CASSPRGTDTQYF
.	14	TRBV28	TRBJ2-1	CASSSLRRANEQFF
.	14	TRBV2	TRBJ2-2	CASKGTSNTGELFF
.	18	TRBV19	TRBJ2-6	CASSIDGLAGPGANVLTF
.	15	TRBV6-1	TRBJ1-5	CASSEASSPNQPQHF
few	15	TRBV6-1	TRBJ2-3	CASTTFTSGTDTQYF
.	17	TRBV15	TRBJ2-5	CATSRESNLAGWETQYF